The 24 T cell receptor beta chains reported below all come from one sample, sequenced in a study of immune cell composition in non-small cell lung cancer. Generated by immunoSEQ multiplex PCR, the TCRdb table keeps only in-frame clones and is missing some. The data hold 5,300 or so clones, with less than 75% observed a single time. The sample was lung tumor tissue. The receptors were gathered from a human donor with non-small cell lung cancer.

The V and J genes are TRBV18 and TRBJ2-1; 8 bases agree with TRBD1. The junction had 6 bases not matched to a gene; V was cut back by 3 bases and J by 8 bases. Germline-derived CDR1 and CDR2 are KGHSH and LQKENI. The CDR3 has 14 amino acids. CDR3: CASSPRRQGYEQFF. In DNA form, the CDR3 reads TGTGCCAGCTCACCGAGGAGACAGGGGTATGAGCAGTTCTTC.

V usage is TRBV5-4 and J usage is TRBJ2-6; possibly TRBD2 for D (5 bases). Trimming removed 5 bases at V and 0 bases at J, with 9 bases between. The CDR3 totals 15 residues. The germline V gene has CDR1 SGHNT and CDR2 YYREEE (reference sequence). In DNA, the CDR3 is TGTGCCAGCAGATTAGAGGGCTCTGGGGCCAACGTCCTGACTTTC. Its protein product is CASRLEGSGANVLTF.

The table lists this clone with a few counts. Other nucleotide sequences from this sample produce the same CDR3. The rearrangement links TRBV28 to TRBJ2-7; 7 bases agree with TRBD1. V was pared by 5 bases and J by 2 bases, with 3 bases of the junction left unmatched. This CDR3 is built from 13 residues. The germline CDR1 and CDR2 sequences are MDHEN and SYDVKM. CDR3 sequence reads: CASSPGQTYEQYF. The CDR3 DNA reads TGTGCCAGCAGTCCGGGACAGACCTACGAGCAGTACTTC.

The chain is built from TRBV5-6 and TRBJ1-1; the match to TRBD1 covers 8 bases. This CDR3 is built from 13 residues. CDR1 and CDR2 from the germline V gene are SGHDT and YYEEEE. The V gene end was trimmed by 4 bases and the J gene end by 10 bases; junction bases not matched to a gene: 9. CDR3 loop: CASSPGTGRTAFF. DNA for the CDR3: TGTGCCAGCAGCCCTGGGACAGGTAGGACAGCTTTCTTT. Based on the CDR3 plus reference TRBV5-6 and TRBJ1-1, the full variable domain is DAGVTQSPTHLIKTRGQQVTLRCSPKSGHDTVSWYQQALGQGPQFIFQYYEEEERQRGNFPDRFSGHQFPNYSSELNVNALLLGDSALYLCASSPGTGRTAFFGQGTRLTVV.

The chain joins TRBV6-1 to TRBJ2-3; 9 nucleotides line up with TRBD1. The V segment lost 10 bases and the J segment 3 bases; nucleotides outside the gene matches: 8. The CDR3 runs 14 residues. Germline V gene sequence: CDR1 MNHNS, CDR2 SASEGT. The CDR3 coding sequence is TGTGCCATCCGGACAGGGGTAGGAACAGATACGCAGTATTTT. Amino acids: CAIRTGVGTDTQYF.

The CDR3 nucleotides are TGCGCCAGCAGCCCAATAGGCGGGAGAACAGATACGCAGTATTTT. Its protein is CASSPIGGRTDTQYF. This chain uses TRBV5-1 with TRBJ2-3; the match to TRBD2 covers 7 bases. The CDR3 has 15 residues. Per germline, CDR1 SGHRS and CDR2 YFSETQ. V shed 4 bases and J 3 bases; nucleotides not matched to a gene: 8.

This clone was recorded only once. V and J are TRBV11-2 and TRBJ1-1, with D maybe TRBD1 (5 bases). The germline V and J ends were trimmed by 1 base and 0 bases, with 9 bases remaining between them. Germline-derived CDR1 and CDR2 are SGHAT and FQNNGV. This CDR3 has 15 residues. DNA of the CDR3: TGTGCCAGCAGCTTAGGTCCAGGGATGAACACTGAAGCTTTCTTT. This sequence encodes CASSLGPGMNTEAFF.

CDR3 protein: CASSQEMGGARPQHF. The CDR3 bases are TGCGCCAGCAGCCAAGAAATGGGGGGGGCGCGGCCCCAGCATTTT. The chain combines TRBV4-3 with TRBJ1-5, with a tentative D call TRBD1 (6 bases). The V gene's germline CDR1 is LGHNA and CDR2 YSLEER. Deletions cut 0 bases from V and 9 bases from J, with 15 bases between. The CDR3 spans 15 residues.

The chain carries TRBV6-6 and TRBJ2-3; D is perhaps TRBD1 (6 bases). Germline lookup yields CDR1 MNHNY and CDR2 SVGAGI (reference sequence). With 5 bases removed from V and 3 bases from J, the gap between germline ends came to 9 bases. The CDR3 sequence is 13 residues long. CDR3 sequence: CASSGQGTDTQYF. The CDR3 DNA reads TGTGCCAGCAGTGGTCAGGGGACAGATACGCAGTATTTT.

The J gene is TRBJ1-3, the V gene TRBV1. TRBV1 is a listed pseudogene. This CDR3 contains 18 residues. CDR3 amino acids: CTSSQAFPRVTHGNTIYF. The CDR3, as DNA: TGCACCAGCAGCCAAGCCTTCCCGAGAGTCACTCACGGAAACACCATATATTTT.

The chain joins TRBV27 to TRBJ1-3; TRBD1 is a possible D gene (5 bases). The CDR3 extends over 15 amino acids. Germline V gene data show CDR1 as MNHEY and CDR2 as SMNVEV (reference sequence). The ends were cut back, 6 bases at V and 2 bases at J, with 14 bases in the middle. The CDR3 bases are TGTGCCAGCAGATCAGGGCAAGGGACTGGAAACACCATATATTTT. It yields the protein CASRSGQGTGNTIYF.

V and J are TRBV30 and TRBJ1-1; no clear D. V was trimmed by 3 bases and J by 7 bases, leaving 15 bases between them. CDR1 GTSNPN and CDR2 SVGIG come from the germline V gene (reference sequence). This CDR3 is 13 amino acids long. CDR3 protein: CAWRGGGPREAFF. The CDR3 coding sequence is TGTGCCTGGAGGGGAGGCGGGCCCCGTGAAGCTTTCTTT.

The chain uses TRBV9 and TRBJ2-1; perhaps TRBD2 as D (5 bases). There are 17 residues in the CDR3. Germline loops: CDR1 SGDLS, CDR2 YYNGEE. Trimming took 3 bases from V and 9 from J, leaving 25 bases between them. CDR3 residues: CASSAVRAERPIGEQFF. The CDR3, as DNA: TGTGCCAGCAGCGCCGTGAGGGCGGAACGGCCGATTGGTGAGCAGTTCTTC.

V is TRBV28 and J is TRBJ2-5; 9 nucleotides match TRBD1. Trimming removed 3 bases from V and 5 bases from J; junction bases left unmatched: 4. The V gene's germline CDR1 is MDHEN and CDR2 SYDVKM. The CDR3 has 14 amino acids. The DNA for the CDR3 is TGTGCCAGCAGTTTGTCCGGGACAGGGGAGACCCAGTACTTC. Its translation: CASSLSGTGETQYF.

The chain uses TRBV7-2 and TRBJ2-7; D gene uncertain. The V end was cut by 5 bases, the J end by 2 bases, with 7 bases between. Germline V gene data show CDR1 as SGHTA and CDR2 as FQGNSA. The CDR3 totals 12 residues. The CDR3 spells CASSLAAYEQYF. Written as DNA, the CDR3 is TGTGCCAGCAGCCTCGCGGCCTACGAGCAGTACTTC. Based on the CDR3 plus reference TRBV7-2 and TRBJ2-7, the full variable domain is GAGVSQSPSNKVTEKGKDVELRCDPISGHTALYWYRQSLGQGLEFLIYFQGNSAPDKSGLPSDRFSAERTGGSVSTLTIQRTQQEDSAVYLCASSLAAYEQYFGPGTRLTVT.

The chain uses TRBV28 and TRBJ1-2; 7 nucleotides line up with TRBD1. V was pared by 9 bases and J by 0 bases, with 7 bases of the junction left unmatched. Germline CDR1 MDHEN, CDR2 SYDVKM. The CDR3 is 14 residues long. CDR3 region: CASWDSATNYGYTF. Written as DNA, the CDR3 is TGTGCCAGTTGGGACAGCGCTACTAACTATGGCTACACCTTC.

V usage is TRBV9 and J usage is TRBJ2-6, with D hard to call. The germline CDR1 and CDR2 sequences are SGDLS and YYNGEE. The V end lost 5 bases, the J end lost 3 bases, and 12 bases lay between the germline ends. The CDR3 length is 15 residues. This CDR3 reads CASSDDSVGANVLTF. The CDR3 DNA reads TGTGCCAGCAGTGATGACTCCGTTGGGGCCAACGTCCTGACTTTC. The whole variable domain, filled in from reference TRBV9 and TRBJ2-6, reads DSGVTQTPKHLITATGQRVTLRCSPRSGDLSVYWYQQSLDQGLQFLIQYYNGEERAKGNILERFSAQQFPDLHSELNLSSLELGDSALYFCASSDDSVGANVLTFGAGSRLTVL.

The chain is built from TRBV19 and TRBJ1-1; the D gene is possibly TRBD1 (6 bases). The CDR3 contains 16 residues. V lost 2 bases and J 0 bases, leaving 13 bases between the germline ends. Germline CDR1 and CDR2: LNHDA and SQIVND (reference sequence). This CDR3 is CASSISSGQMNTEAFF. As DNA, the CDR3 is TGTGCCAGTAGTATATCTTCTGGACAGATGAACACTGAAGCTTTCTTT.

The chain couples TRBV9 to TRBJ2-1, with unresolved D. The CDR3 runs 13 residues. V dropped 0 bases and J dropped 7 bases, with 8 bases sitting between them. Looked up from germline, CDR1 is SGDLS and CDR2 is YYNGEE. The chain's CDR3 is CASSVDPGNEQFF. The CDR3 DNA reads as TGTGCCAGCAGCGTAGACCCAGGAAATGAGCAGTTCTTC. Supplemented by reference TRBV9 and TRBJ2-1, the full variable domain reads DSGVTQTPKHLITATGQRVTLRCSPRSGDLSVYWYQQSLDQGLQFLIQYYNGEERAKGNILERFSAQQFPDLHSELNLSSLELGDSALYFCASSVDPGNEQFFGPGTRLTVL.

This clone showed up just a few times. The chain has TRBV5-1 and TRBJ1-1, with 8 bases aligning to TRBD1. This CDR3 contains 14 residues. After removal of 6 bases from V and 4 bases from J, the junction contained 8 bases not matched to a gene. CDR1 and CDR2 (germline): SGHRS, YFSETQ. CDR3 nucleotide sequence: TGCGCCAGCATGAGTACAGGGGGGGTCACTGAAGCTTTCTTT. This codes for CASMSTGGVTEAFF. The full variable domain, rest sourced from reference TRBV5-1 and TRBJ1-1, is KAGVTQTPRYLIKTRGQQVTLSCSPISGHRSVSWYQQTPGQGLQFLFEYFSETQRNKGNFPGRFSGRQFSNSRSEMNVSTLELGDSALYLCASMSTGGVTEAFFGQGTRLTVV.

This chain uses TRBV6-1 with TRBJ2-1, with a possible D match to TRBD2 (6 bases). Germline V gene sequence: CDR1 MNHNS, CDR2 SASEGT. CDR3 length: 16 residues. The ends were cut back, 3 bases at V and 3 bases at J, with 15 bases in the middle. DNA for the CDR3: TGTGCCAGCAGTGAGGCGGGGAGGATCCACTACAATGAGCAGTTCTTC. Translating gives CASSEAGRIHYNEQFF.

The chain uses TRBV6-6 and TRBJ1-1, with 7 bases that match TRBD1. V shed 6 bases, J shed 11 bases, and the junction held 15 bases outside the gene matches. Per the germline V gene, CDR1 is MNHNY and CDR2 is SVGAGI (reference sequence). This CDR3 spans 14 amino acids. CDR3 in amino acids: CASSLGGLTGKAFF. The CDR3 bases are TGTGCCAGCAGCCTAGGGGGATTGACAGGGAAGGCTTTCTTT.

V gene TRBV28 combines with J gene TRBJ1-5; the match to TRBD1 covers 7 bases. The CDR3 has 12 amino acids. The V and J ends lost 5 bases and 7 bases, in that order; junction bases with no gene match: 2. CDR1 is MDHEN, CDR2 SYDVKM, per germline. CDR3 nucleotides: TGTGCCAGCAGTCGACAGGGCCAGCCCCAGCATTTT. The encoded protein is CASSRQGQPQHF.

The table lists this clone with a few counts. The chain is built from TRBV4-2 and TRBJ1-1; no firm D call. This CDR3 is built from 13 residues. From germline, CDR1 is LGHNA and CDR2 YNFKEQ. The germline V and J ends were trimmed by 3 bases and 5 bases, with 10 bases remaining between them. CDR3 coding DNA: TGTGCCAGCAGCCAGGGAGGTTGGACTGAAGCTTTCTTT. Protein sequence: CASSQGGWTEAFF.